These 16 T cell receptor beta chains came from one sample sequenced in a study of CXCR3-negative and CXCR3-positive naive CD8 T cells. Findings of the study overall: Naive cells with CXCR3 showed TRB CDR3s that were more hydrophobic than those in CXCR3-negative naive cells.

Researchers prepared the TRB cDNA libraries using 5' RACE with UMI labels. From the 5' RACE reads, TCRdb lists one entry per CDR3 protein and no DNA. Recorded for this sample: under 75,000 distinct CDR3 sequences. Their antigens are not known. Material for sequencing was naive CXCR3+ CD8+ T cells from blood. The sample's subset: CD45RO-CCR7+CD27+CD95- naive CD8+ T cells expressing CXCR3 (TNR3+). The receptor set was obtained from a human donor in good health. Some clones in this sample may be carry-over from other donors' samples.

The J gene is TRBJ2-1, the V gene TRBV5-5; TCRdb reports TRBD1, a call that lacks DNA to check it against. The CDR3 has 15 residues. Germline CDR1 and CDR2: SGHKS and YYEKEE (reference sequence). The CDR3 spells CASSPARGTYNEQFF.

V gene TRBV7-2 combines with J gene TRBJ1-4. The CDR3 has 14 residues. Germline-derived CDR1 and CDR2 are SGHTA and FQGNSA. CDR3 residues: CASSSGPASEKLFF.

The chain combines TRBV25-1 with TRBJ1-2; TCRdb lists TRBD1, though no DNA is available to test this call. From germline, CDR1 is MGHDK and CDR2 SYGVNS. This CDR3 spans 14 amino acids. The CDR3 reads CASGSGEGVYGYTF.

The chain uses TRBV29-1 and TRBJ1-1; the TCRdb D gene call, TRBD1, has no DNA to confirm it. The germline CDR1 and CDR2 sequences are SQVTM and ANQGSEA. The CDR3 has 13 residues. CDR3 sequence: CSVDQGARTEAFF.

This chain links TRBV7-9 with TRBJ1-1; TCRdb gives TRBD1 as the D gene, but with no DNA this cannot be confirmed. Germline V lookup: CDR1 SEHNR, CDR2 FQNEAQ (reference sequence). The CDR3 is 17 amino acids. The CDR3: CASRTSDRNPMNTEAFF.

The rearrangement links TRBV6-2 or TRBV6-3 to TRBJ2-5; without DNA, the TCRdb call of TRBD2 cannot be checked. CDR3 length: 16 residues. Germline V gene sequence: CDR1 MNHEY, CDR2 SVGEGT. This CDR3 reads CASSYSSAGGQETQYF.

The CDR3 reads CSVEGGVTYNEQFF. The chain combines TRBV29-1 with TRBJ2-1. The germline V gene encodes CDR1 SQVTM and CDR2 ANQGSEA. CDR3 length: 14 amino acids.

The V gene is TRBV15, the J gene TRBJ1-6; TCRdb gives TRBD1 as the D gene, but with no DNA this cannot be confirmed. The germline V gene encodes CDR1 LNHNV and CDR2 YYDKDF (reference sequence). This CDR3 has 16 amino acids. The CDR3 spells CATSGRTYGGESPLHF.

The CDR3 sequence is CASRRDRVYEQYF. The chain has TRBV12-3 or TRBV12-4 and TRBJ2-7; TCRdb's assignment of TRBD1 cannot be checked, as there is no DNA. The CDR3 is 13 residues long.

The rearrangement links TRBV7-9 to TRBJ1-2; checking the TCRdb D call of TRBD1 is not possible without DNA. Germline V CDR1 and CDR2: SEHNR, FQNEAQ (reference sequence). This CDR3 is built from 14 residues. CDR3 sequence: CASTLPLSKYGYTF.

This sequence joins TRBV7-9 and TRBJ2-7. Germline CDR1 is SEHNR and CDR2 is FQNEAQ (reference sequence). CDR3 length equals 14 residues. The CDR3 loop reads CASSFRESSYEQYF.

The chain links TRBV20-1 to TRBJ2-7. Per germline, CDR1 DFQATT and CDR2 SNEGSKA (reference sequence). This CDR3 is 14 amino acids long. CDR3 protein: CSARGQENSYEQYF.

The chain recombines TRBV5-1 with TRBJ1-4; the TCRdb call, TRBD1, lacks DNA for checking. The CDR3 spans 17 residues. Germline assignment: CDR1 SGHRS and CDR2 YFSETQ. The CDR3 sequence is CASRMGQEEVTNEKLFF.

The rearrangement uses TRBV6-6 and TRBJ1-1; with no DNA, the TCRdb D assignment of TRBD1 cannot be verified. The CDR3 loop spans 15 amino acids. Germline-derived CDR1 and CDR2 are MNHNY and SVGAGI (reference sequence). The CDR3 protein is CASSDAGTPNTEAFF.

This chain links TRBV3-1 with TRBJ2-1. Germline loops: CDR1 LGHDT, CDR2 YNNKEL (reference sequence). The CDR3 consists of 14 residues. This CDR3 is CASSQESGHNEQFF.

This sequence joins TRBV20-1 and TRBJ2-7. CDR3 length equals 13 residues. Germline lookup yields CDR1 DFQATT and CDR2 SNEGSKA (reference sequence). CDR3 sequence reads: CSAPTGISYEQYF.